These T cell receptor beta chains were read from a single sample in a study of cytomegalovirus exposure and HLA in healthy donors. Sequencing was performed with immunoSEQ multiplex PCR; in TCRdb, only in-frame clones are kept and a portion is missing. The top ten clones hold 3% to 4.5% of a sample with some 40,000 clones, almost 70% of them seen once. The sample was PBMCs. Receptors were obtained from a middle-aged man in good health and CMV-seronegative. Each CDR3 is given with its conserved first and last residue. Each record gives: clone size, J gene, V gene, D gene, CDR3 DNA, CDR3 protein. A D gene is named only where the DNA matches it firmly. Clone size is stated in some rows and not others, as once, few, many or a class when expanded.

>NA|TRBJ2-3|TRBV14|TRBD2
TGTGCCAGCAGCCAAGCACTAGCGGGACTCACAGATACGCAGTATTTT
CASSQALAGLTDTQYF
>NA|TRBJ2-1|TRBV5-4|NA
TGTGCCAGCAGCCCCGAGGGGACACACCAGTTCTTC
CASSPEGTHQFF
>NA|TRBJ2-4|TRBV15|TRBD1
TGTGCCACCAGCAGATCGACGACAGGGACGAACATTCAGTACTTC
CATSRSTTGTNIQYF
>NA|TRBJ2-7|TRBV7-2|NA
TGTGCCAGCAGCCTAGGTGGCGGGTCCTACGAGCAGTACTTC
CASSLGGGSYEQYF
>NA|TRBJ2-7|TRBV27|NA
TGTGCCAGCAGTTTATCTGGGCCTTACTCCGAGCAGTACTTC
CASSLSGPYSEQYF
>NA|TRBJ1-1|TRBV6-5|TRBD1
TGTGCCAGCAGATCCTCGGGACAGGGGAACACTGAAGCTTTCTTT
CASRSSGQGNTEAFF
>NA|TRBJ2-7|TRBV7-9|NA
TGTGCCAGCAGCTTAGTGGCGGGGTTTGACTACGAGCAGTACTTC
CASSLVAGFDYEQYF
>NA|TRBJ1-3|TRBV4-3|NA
TGCGCCAGCAGCCAAGATTTCGGTCCTCGAAACACCATATATTTT
CASSQDFGPRNTIYF
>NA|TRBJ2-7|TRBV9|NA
TGTGCCAGCAGCGTATCCGGGCAGGGGACGGGCGAGCAGTACTTC
CASSVSGQGTGEQYF
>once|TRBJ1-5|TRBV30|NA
TGTGCCTGGAGAGTCCCAGGCGGGACTAATCAGCCCCAGCATTTT
CAWRVPGGTNQPQHF
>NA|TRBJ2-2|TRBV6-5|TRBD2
TGTGCCAGCAGTTCCGGGACTAGCGGATACACCGGGGAGCTGTTTTTT
CASSSGTSGYTGELFF
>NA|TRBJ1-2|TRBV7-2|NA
TGTGCCAGCAGCTCGGCGGGGGAGCGCTATGGCTACACCTTC
CASSSAGERYGYTF
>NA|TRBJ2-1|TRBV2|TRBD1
TGTGCCAGCTTTGGACAGGGGCGGCGGGGGCCGGACAATGAGCAGTTCTTC
CASFGQGRRGPDNEQFF
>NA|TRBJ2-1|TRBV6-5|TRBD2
TGTGCCAGCAGTTTAGGGCGGGGGGGACCCTACAATGAGCAGTTCTTC
CASSLGRGGPYNEQFF
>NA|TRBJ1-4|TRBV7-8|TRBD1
TGTGCCAGCGCATTTACAGGGGGTCTTAATGAAAAACTGTTTTTT
CASAFTGGLNEKLFF
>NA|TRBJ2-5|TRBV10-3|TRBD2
TGTGCCATCAGTGAGGGGACTAGCGGGGGGGTGGAGACCCAGTACTTC
CAISEGTSGGVETQYF
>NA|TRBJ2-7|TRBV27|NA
TGTGCCAGCAGTTTACCTTCCTACGAGCAGTACTTC
CASSLPSYEQYF
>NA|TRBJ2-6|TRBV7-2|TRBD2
TGTGCCAGCCGGGAGGGCAACGTCCTGACTTTC
CASREGNVLTF
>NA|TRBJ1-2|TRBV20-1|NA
TGCGCCTCGGTCCCTATCCGCTACACCTTC
CASVPIRYTF
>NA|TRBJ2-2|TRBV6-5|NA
TGTGCCAGCAGTGCGACTATCGGGGAGCTGTTTTTT
CASSATIGELFF
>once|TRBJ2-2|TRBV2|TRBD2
TGTGCCAGCAGTGAGGGACTAGCGGGGTGGACCGGGGAGCTGTTTTTT
CASSEGLAGWTGELFF
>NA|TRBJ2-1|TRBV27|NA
TGTGCCAGCGGACATGGCTCCTACAATGAGCAGTTCTTC
CASGHGSYNEQFF
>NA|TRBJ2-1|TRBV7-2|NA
TGTGCCAGCAGCGGGGGGGCGGTAAATGAGCAGTTCTTC
CASSGGAVNEQFF
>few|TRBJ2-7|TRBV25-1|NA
TGTGCCAGCAGCTGGGGGGAGACCTACGAGCAGTACTTC
CASSWGETYEQYF
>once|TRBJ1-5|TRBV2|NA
TGTGCCAGCAGTAACACAAACAATCAGCCCCAGCATTTT
CASSNTNNQPQHF
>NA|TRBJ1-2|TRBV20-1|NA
TGCAGTGCTTATTCTAGCTATGGCTACACCTTC
CSAYSSYGYTF
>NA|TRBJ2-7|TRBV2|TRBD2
TGTGCCAGCTTAGCGGGGGAAGGGAACGAGCAGTACTTC
CASLAGEGNEQYF
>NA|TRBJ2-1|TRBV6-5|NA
TGTGCCAGCACCATAGGGGGGGGTCCGGCCAATGAGCAGTTCTTC
CASTIGGGPANEQFF
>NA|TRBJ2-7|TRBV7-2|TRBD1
TGTGCCAGCAGCTTAGCCCGGACAGGGACCTACGAGCAGTACTTC
CASSLARTGTYEQYF
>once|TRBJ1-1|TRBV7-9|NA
TGTGCCAGCAGCTTATTGGGGGGTCGCACTGAAGCTTTCTTT
CASSLLGGRTEAFF
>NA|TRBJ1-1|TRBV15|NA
TGTGCCACCAGCCCCCTCGGGCGGGGCACTGAAGCTTTCTTT
CATSPLGRGTEAFF
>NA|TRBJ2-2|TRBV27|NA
TGTGCCAGCAGTTTATGGGCAGGGGCCGGGGAGCTGTTTTTT
CASSLWAGAGELFF
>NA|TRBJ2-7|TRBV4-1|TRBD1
TGCGCCAGCAGCCAAGTAGAGGGGGCGTACGAGCAGTACTTC
CASSQVEGAYEQYF
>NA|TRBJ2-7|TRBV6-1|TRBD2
TGTGCCAGCAGTGAGCGGGGGGCGCGCTACGAGCAGTACTTC
CASSERGARYEQYF
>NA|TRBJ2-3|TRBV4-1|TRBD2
TGCGCCAGCAGCCAAAGGACTAGCGGGGGCACAGATACGCAGTATTTT
CASSQRTSGGTDTQYF
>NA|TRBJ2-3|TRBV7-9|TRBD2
TGTGCCAGCAGCTTAGGAGGACTAGCATCAGATACGCAGTATTTT
CASSLGGLASDTQYF
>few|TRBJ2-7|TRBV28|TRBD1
TGTGCCAGCAGCACGGGACAGGGGCGCTCCTACGAGCAGTACTTC
CASSTGQGRSYEQYF
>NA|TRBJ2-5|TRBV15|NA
TGTGCCACCAGTCTGACAGAGGCCGTGGCCCAGTACTTC
CATSLTEAVAQYF
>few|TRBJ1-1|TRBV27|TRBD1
TGTGCCAGCATCTCGACAGGGGCCACTGAAGCTTTCTTT
CASISTGATEAFF
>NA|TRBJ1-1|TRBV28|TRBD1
TGTGCCAGCAGCCCTGGGACAGGGGAAAAGCAAGCTTTCTTT
CASSPGTGEKQAFF
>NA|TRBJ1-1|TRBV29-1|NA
TGCAGCGTTGAGAGTAACACTGAAGCTTTCTTT
CSVESNTEAFF